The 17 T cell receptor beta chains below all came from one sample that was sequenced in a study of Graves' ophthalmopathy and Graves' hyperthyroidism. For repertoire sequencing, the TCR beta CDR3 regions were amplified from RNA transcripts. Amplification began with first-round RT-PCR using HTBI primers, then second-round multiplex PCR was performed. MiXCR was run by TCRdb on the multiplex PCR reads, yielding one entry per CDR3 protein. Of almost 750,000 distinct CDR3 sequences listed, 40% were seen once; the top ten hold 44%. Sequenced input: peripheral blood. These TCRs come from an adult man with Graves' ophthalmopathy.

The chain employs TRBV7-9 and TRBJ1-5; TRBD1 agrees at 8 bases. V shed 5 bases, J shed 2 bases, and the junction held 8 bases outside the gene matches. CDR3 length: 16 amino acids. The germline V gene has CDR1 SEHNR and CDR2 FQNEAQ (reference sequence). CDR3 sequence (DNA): TGTGCCAGCAGCCCAAGGCAGGGGGCAGGCAATCAGCCCCAGCATTTT. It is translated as CASSPRQGAGNQPQHF.

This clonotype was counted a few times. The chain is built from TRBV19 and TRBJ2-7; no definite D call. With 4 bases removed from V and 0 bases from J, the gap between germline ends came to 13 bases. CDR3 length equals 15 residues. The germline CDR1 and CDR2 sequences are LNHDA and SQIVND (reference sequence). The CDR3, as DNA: TGTGCCAGTAGTACACCTGGTGGGGACTCCTACGAGCAGTACTTC. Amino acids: CASSTPGGDSYEQYF.

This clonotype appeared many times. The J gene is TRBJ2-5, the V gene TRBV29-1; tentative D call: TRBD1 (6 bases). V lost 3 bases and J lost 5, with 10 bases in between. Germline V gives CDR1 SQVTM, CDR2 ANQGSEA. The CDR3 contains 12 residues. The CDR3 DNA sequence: TGCAGCGTTGAGGGGGCCGGGGAGACCCAGTACTTC. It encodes CSVEGAGETQYF.

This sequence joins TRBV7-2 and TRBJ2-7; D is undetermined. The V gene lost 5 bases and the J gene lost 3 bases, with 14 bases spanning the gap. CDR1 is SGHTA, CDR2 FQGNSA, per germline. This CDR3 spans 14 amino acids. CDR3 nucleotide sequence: TGTGCCAGCAGCCCGAACCCGAAGATCTACGAGCAGTACTTC. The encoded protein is CASSPNPKIYEQYF.

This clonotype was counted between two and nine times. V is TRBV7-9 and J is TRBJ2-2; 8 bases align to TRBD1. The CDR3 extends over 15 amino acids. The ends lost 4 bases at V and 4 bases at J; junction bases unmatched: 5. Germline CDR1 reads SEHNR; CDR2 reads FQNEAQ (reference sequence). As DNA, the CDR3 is TGTGCCAGCAGCTCGGACAGGGATTCCACCGGGGAGCTGTTTTTT. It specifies CASSSDRDSTGELFF.

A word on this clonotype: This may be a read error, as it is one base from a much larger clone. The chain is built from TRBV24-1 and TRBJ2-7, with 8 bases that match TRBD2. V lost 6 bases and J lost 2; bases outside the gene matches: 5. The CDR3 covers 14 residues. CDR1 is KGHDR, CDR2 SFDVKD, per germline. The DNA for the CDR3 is TGTGCCACCAGTCCCGGGACTAGAACCTACGAGCAGTACTTC. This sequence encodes CATSPGTRTYEQYF.

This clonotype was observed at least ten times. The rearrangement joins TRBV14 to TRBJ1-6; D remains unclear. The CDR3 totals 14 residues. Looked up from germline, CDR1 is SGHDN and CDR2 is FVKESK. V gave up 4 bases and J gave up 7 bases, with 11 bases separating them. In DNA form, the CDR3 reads TGTGCCAGCAGCCCAAAGACCGGGAATTCACCCCTCCACTTT. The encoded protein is CASSPKTGNSPLHF.

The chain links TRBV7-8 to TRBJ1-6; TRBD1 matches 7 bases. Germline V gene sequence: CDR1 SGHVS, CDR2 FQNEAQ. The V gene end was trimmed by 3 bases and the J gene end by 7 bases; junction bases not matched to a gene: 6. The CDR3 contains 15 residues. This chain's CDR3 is CASSLQGERNSPLHF. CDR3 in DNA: TGTGCCAGCAGCTTGCAGGGGGAGAGGAATTCACCCCTCCACTTT.

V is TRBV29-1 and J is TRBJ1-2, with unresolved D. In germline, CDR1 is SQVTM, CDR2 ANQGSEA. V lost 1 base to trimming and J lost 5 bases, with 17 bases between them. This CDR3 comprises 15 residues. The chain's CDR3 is CSVEGHGSGGYGYTF. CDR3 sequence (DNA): TGCAGCGTTGAAGGTCACGGATCGGGCGGTTATGGCTACACCTTC.

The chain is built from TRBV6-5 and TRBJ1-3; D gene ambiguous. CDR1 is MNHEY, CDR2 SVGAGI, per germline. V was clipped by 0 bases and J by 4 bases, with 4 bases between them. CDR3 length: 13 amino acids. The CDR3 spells CASSYSPGNTIYF. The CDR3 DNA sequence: TGTGCCAGCAGTTACTCACCCGGAAACACCATATATTTT.

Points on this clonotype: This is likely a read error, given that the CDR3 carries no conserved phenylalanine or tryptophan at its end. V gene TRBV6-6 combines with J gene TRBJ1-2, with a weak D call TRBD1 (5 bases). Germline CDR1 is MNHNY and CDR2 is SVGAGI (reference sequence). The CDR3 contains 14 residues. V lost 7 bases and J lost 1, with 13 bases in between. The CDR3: CASTIRGFNYGYTL. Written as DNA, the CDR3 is TGTGCCAGCACTATTCGGGGCTTTAACTATGGCTACACCCTC.

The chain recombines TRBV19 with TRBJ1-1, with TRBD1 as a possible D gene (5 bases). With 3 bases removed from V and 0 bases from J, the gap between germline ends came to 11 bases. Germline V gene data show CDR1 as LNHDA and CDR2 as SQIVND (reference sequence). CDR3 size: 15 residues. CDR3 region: CASSIIGGMNTEAFF. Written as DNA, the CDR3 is TGTGCCAGTAGTATCATCGGGGGAATGAACACTGAAGCTTTCTTT. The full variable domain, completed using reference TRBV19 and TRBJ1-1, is DGGITQSPKYLFRKEGQNVTLSCEQNLNHDAMYWYRQDPGQGLRLIYYSQIVNDFQKGDIAEGYSVSREKKESFPLTVTSAQKNPTAFYLCASSIIGGMNTEAFFGQGTRLTVV.

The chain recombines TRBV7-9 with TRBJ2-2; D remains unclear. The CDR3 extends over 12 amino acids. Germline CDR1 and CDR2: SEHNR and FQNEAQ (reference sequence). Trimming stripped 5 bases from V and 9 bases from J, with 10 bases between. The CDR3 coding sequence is TGTGCCAGCAGCCCCATCGCCCGGGAGCTGTTTTTT. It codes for CASSPIARELFF.

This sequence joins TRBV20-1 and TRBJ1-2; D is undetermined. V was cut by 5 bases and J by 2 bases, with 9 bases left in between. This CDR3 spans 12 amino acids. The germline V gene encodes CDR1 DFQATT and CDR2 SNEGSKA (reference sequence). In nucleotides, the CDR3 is TGCAGTGCTGGGGTACCAAACTATGGCTACACCTTC. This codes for CSAGVPNYGYTF.

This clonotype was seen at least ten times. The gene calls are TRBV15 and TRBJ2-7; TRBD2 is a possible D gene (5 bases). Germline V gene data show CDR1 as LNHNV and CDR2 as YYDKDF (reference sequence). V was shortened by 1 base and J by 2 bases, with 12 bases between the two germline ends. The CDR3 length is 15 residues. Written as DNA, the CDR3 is TGTGCCACCAGCAGAGGGATTGAGACTACCTACGAGCAGTACTTC. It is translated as CATSRGIETTYEQYF.

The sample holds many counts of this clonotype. The CDR3 nucleotides are TGTGCCAGCACCTGGTCGACAGATCAGCCCCAGCATTTT. Residues: CASTWSTDQPQHF. V is TRBV7-2 and J is TRBJ1-5, with D perhaps TRBD1 (5 bases). The CDR3 is made up of 13 amino acids. Germline CDR1 is SGHTA and CDR2 is FQGNSA. Trimming took off 7 bases at V and 5 bases at J, with 12 bases between the two ends.

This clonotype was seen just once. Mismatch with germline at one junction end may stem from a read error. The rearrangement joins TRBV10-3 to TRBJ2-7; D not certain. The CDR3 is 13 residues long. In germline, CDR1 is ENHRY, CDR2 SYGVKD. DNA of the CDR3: TGTGCCAGCAGTTTAAAACATACCTACGAGCAGTACTTC. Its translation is CASSLKHTYEQYF.